The 25 T cell receptor beta chains in this list originate from one sample, sequenced in a study of T cell responses to AZD1222 COVID-19 vaccine. TCRdb keeps only in-frame clones here, not all; method: immunoSEQ multiplex PCR. The sample holds approximately 190,000 clones, approximately 90% seen once. The sequenced sample was peripheral blood, obtained on day 0 of AZD1222 vaccination. These receptors all stem from an adult in good health.

This chain uses TRBV28 with TRBJ1-6; 7 bases agree with TRBD1. CDR1 MDHEN and CDR2 SYDVKM come from the germline V gene. V shed 6 bases, J shed 9 bases, and the junction held 11 bases outside the gene matches. The CDR3 length is 15 residues. The CDR3 reads CASSPFRGIGSPLHF. The CDR3 nucleotides read TGTGCCAGCAGCCCATTCAGGGGGATCGGTTCACCCCTCCACTTT.

The gene calls are TRBV9 and TRBJ2-7; no definite D call. V lost 2 bases, J lost 0 bases, and 12 bases lay in between. Germline assignment: CDR1 SGDLS and CDR2 YYNGEE. The CDR3 runs to 15 residues. The CDR3 DNA reads TGTGCCAGCAGCGTCGCTGACGGAAACTCCTACGAGCAGTACTTC. Encoded protein: CASSVADGNSYEQYF. The full variable domain, its missing parts supplied by reference TRBV9 and TRBJ2-7, is DSGVTQTPKHLITATGQRVTLRCSPRSGDLSVYWYQQSLDQGLQFLIQYYNGEERAKGNILERFSAQQFPDLHSELNLSSLELGDSALYFCASSVADGNSYEQYFGPGTRLTVT.

The genes are TRBV14 and TRBJ2-7; D is unresolved. Germline V gene sequence: CDR1 SGHDN, CDR2 FVKESK. V was cut by 0 bases and J by 0 bases, with 12 bases left in between. The CDR3 covers 16 residues. The CDR3 spells CASSQELGFSSYEQYF. DNA for the CDR3: TGTGCCAGCAGCCAAGAACTTGGGTTTAGCTCCTACGAGCAGTACTTC.

V usage is TRBV6-5 and J usage is TRBJ2-5, with D possibly matching TRBD1 (5 bases). The CDR3 totals 13 residues. V was pared by 5 bases and J by 5 bases, with 12 bases between. CDR1 MNHEY and CDR2 SVGAGI come from the germline V gene. The CDR3 DNA reads TGTGCCAGCAGTCCTAGGGGTGGGGAGACCCAGTACTTC. Translated: CASSPRGGETQYF.

The V call is TRBV28, the J call TRBJ1-6; D may be TRBD1 (5 bases). The germline V and J ends were trimmed by 5 bases and 14 bases, with 10 bases remaining between them. CDR3 size: 11 residues. In germline, CDR1 is MDHEN, CDR2 SYDVKM. The CDR3 DNA is TGTGCCAGCAGTCTGGGGGGGGCCCTCCACTTT. Translated: CASSLGGALHF. Full variable domain (rest looked up from reference TRBV28 and TRBJ1-6): DVKVTQSSRYLVKRTGEKVFLECVQDMDHENMFWYRQDPGLGLRLIYFSYDVKMKEKGDIPEGYSVSREKKERFSLILESASTNQTSMYLCASSLGGALHFGNGTRLTVT.

V and J are TRBV4-2 and TRBJ2-7, with 7 bases fitting TRBD2. The CDR3 is 15 residues long. V shed 1 base and J 4 bases; nucleotides not matched to a gene: 7. Per germline, CDR1 LGHNA and CDR2 YNFKEQ. CDR3 in DNA: TGTGCCAGCAGCCAAGTAACTAGCGCAACTTACGAGCAGTACTTC. Amino acids: CASSQVTSATYEQYF.

This clone was seen a single time. This chain links TRBV27 with TRBJ2-7; 9 bases line up with TRBD1. The CDR3 loop spans 13 amino acids. Germline V gene lookup returns CDR1 MNHEY and CDR2 SMNVEV (reference sequence). The junction had 6 bases not matched to a gene; V was cut back by 7 bases and J by 5 bases. This CDR3 is CASTGTGSNEQYF. The CDR3 coding sequence is TGTGCCAGCACTGGGACAGGGAGCAACGAGCAGTACTTC.

The J gene is TRBJ2-7, the V gene TRBV27; 9 bases match TRBD2. Germline V gene sequence: CDR1 MNHEY, CDR2 SMNVEV (reference sequence). This CDR3 is 17 amino acids long. The ends lost 0 bases at V and 0 bases at J; junction bases unmatched: 6. CDR3 sequence: CASSLSGLAGPSYEQYF. DNA for the CDR3: TGTGCCAGCAGTTTATCCGGGCTAGCGGGACCCTCCTACGAGCAGTACTTC.

V usage is TRBV28 and J usage is TRBJ2-7, with 7 bases fitting TRBD1. The CDR3 spans 16 residues. CDR1 is MDHEN, CDR2 SYDVKM, per germline. V shed 8 bases and J 0 bases; nucleotides not matched to a gene: 13. CDR3 sequence (DNA): TGTGCCAGCGGTCGGGGCCGACAGGGCCCCTCCTACGAGCAGTACTTC. Translated, it gives CASGRGRQGPSYEQYF.

The chain has TRBV7-2 and TRBJ1-1; D might be TRBD1 (6 bases). The CDR3 totals 14 residues. V was shortened by 5 bases and J by 6 bases, with 16 bases between the two germline ends. Looked up from germline, CDR1 is SGHTA and CDR2 is FQGNSA. In nucleotides, the CDR3 is TGTGCCAGCAGCGAAATCCCCACAGGGCCTGAAGCTTTCTTT. This sequence encodes CASSEIPTGPEAFF.

This rearrangement joins TRBV19 to TRBJ2-2, with D unresolved. The CDR3 runs to 12 residues. V was trimmed by 5 bases and J by 6 bases, leaving 7 bases between them. Germline V gives CDR1 LNHDA, CDR2 SQIVND (reference sequence). CDR3 sequence: CASSFLAGELFF. For the CDR3, the DNA is TGTGCCAGTAGTTTCCTTGCCGGGGAGCTGTTTTTT.

DNA for the CDR3: TGTGCCAGCAGTACCACGAACACCGGGGAGCTGTTTTTT. It translates to CASSTTNTGELFF. This sequence joins TRBV27 and TRBJ2-2; no firm D call. Trimming took 5 bases from V and 0 from J, leaving 4 bases between them. The germline CDR1 and CDR2 sequences are MNHEY and SMNVEV (reference sequence). This CDR3 has 13 amino acids.

The rearrangement joins TRBV5-8 to TRBJ2-5, with a tentative D call TRBD1 (6 bases). Looked up from germline, CDR1 is SGHTS and CDR2 is YDEGEE. This CDR3 has 13 amino acids. Trimming cost V 4 bases and J 1 base, with 8 bases left between them. CDR3 in amino acids: CASSGQFQETQYF. The DNA of the CDR3 is TGTGCCAGCAGCGGACAGTTCCAAGAGACCCAGTACTTC.

The rearrangement uses TRBV24-1 and TRBJ2-1, with 8 bases matching TRBD1. This CDR3 is built from 16 residues. Per germline, CDR1 KGHDR and CDR2 SFDVKD. J gave up 0 bases and V 3 bases, and 3 bases lay outside the gene matches. For the CDR3, the DNA is TGTGCCACCAGTGATCCCGGACAGGGCTCCTACAATGAGCAGTTCTTC. It encodes CATSDPGQGSYNEQFF.

The gene calls are TRBV7-2 and TRBJ2-7; TRBD2 might be the D (5 bases). This CDR3 is 16 amino acids long. Germline V gene data show CDR1 as SGHTA and CDR2 as FQGNSA. The V end was cut by 5 bases, the J end by 2 bases, with 19 bases between. In DNA form, the CDR3 reads TGTGCCAGCAGCGGTGCGGGTATGGGCACAGCCTACGAGCAGTACTTC. As protein: CASSGAGMGTAYEQYF.

The chain combines TRBV5-4 with TRBJ1-1; TRBD1 might be the D (6 bases). V lost 0 bases and J 4 bases, leaving 13 bases between the germline ends. CDR1 and CDR2 (germline): SGHNT, YYREEE (reference sequence). The CDR3 covers 15 residues. The CDR3 DNA sequence: TGTGCCAGCAGCTTGGCGGGACAAGGGGGCACTGAAGCTTTCTTT. Protein sequence: CASSLAGQGGTEAFF.

V gene TRBV10-2 combines with J gene TRBJ2-2, with unresolved D. CDR3 length equals 12 residues. V was pared by 8 bases and J by 4 bases, with 8 bases between. Germline CDR1 and CDR2: WSHSY and SAAADI. The chain's CDR3 is CASAEGTGELFF. The CDR3 nucleotides read TGCGCCAGCGCAGAAGGCACCGGGGAGCTGTTTTTT.

The chain is built from TRBV5-1 and TRBJ2-3; 8 bases are a match to TRBD2. Trimming at V came to 4 bases and at J to 0 bases, leaving 1 base not matched to a gene. Germline V lookup: CDR1 SGHRS, CDR2 YFSETQ. The length of the CDR3 is 14 residues. For the CDR3, the DNA is TGCGCCAGCAGCCGGGGGGGTAGCACAGATACGCAGTATTTT. This translates into CASSRGGSTDTQYF.

The genes are TRBV7-9 and TRBJ2-1; 8 nucleotides agree with TRBD2. The CDR3 consists of 16 residues. The V segment lost 3 bases and the J segment 5 bases; nucleotides outside the gene matches: 9. The germline gives CDR1 SEHNR, CDR2 FQNEAQ (reference sequence). CDR3 sequence: CASSFRSGRGNNEQFF. CDR3 DNA sequence: TGTGCCAGCAGCTTTAGGAGCGGGAGAGGAAACAATGAGCAGTTCTTC.

This clone was counted between two and nine times. The CDR3 DNA reads as TGTGCCACCGGGGGGGGGACAGGGAACAATGAGCAGTTCTTC. It encodes CATGGGTGNNEQFF. The rearrangement joins TRBV24-1 to TRBJ2-1; 9 bases line up with TRBD1. There are 14 residues in the CDR3. Germline values: CDR1 KGHDR, CDR2 SFDVKD. V dropped 9 bases and J dropped 5; count of bases not matched to a gene: 7.

The genes are TRBV2 and TRBJ2-7; 8 bases match TRBD1. CDR3 length: 14 amino acids. J was trimmed by 4 bases and V by 3 bases; bases with no gene match: 5. CDR1 SNHLY and CDR2 FYNNEI come from the germline V gene. The CDR3 region has the DNA TGTGCCAGCAGTGAGATTGGACAGGGATACGAGCAGTACTTC. Amino acid sequence: CASSEIGQGYEQYF.

The chain recombines TRBV20-1 with TRBJ2-5, with 7 bases aligning to TRBD2. The V and J ends lost 3 bases and 7 bases, in that order; junction bases with no gene match: 14. The CDR3 totals 15 residues. Germline CDR1 reads DFQATT; CDR2 reads SNEGSKA (reference sequence). CDR3 coding DNA: TGCAGTGCTAGTCAGAAGCGGGGAGCCGGGGGGACCCAGTACTTC. Translation gives CSASQKRGAGGTQYF.

The rearrangement joins TRBV6-5 to TRBJ1-6; 8 bases are shared with TRBD1. The V and J ends lost 7 bases and 13 bases, in that order; junction bases with no gene match: 15. The V gene's germline CDR1 is MNHEY and CDR2 SVGAGI. CDR3 length: 15 amino acids. CDR3 nucleotide sequence: TGTGCCAGCAACATCGCGCAGGGGGCGCTTGGGCCCCTCCACTTT. It is translated as CASNIAQGALGPLHF.

This sequence joins TRBV10-3 and TRBJ2-1; 12 nucleotides match TRBD1. The germline CDR1 and CDR2 sequences are ENHRY and SYGVKD. J lost 8 bases, V lost 8 bases, and 7 bases had no gene match. The CDR3 loop spans 14 amino acids. CDR3 in amino acids: CAIQGTGGTDEQFF. CDR3 in DNA: TGTGCCATCCAAGGGACAGGGGGCACGGATGAGCAGTTCTTC.

The chain employs TRBV5-1 and TRBJ2-2; possible D gene TRBD2, 5 bases. CDR1 is SGHRS, CDR2 YFSETQ, per germline. This CDR3 is built from 17 residues. Deletions cut 4 bases from V and 6 bases from J, with 22 bases between. For the CDR3, the DNA is TGCGCCAGCAGCCCTCAACTTTTCGGGTCTAGCTCCGGGGAGCTGTTTTTT. Amino acids: CASSPQLFGSSSGELFF. The full variable domain, its missing parts supplied by reference TRBV5-1 and TRBJ2-2, is KAGVTQTPRYLIKTRGQQVTLSCSPISGHRSVSWYQQTPGQGLQFLFEYFSETQRNKGNFPGRFSGRQFSNSRSEMNVSTLELGDSALYLCASSPQLFGSSSGELFFGEGSRLTVL.